The 23 T cell receptor beta chains below were found in one sample sequenced in a study of T-cell reconstitution after alpha-beta-depleted transplantation in children. Unique molecular identifiers featured in how the TCRbeta library was prepared. MiXCR, run by TCRdb on the PCR reads, gives a single entry per CDR3 protein. The sample lists about 540,000 distinct CDR3 sequences, approximately 20% seen once, with less than 4% in the top ten. Specimen: PBMCs from the stem cell graft donor, collected from the stem cell graft. The receptors here all came from a human donor who donated a stem cell graft to a child with acute lymphoblastic leukemia.

This chain links TRBV5-1 with TRBJ2-7, with TRBD1 identical over 10 bases. The CDR3 is made up of 15 amino acids. With V trimmed by 4 bases and J by 2 bases, 6 bases remained unmatched. Germline values: CDR1 SGHRS, CDR2 YFSETQ. CDR3 nucleotide sequence: TGCGCCAGCAGCCCGACGGGACAGGGGACCTACGAGCAGTACTTC. This sequence encodes CASSPTGQGTYEQYF.

This clonotype was seen only a few times. This sequence joins TRBV27 and TRBJ2-7; 9 nucleotides line up with TRBD1. Looked up from germline, CDR1 is MNHEY and CDR2 is SMNVEV (reference sequence). The V and J ends lost 5 bases and 1 base, in that order; junction bases with no gene match: 9. This CDR3 has 16 amino acids. The CDR3 here is CASSPDAGTGSYEQYF. In nucleotides, the CDR3 is TGTGCCAGCAGTCCCGACGCCGGGACAGGGTCCTACGAGCAGTACTTC.

This clonotype was counted many times. V usage is TRBV9 and J usage is TRBJ1-4; 7 nucleotides line up with TRBD1. This CDR3 comprises 14 residues. Germline CDR1 reads SGDLS; CDR2 reads YYNGEE. V lost 4 bases, J lost 8 bases, and 8 bases stayed unmatched. As DNA, the CDR3 is TGTGCCAGCAGCCCCGACAGGGCGAGGGAAAAACTGTTTTTT. Translation gives CASSPDRAREKLFF.

DNA for the CDR3: TGCAGTGCTAGTTTGGGTACCAATCAGCCCCAGCATTTT. Protein product: CSASLGTNQPQHF. This rearrangement joins TRBV20-1 to TRBJ1-5; D not certain. CDR1 DFQATT and CDR2 SNEGSKA come from the germline V gene (reference sequence). V was shortened by 3 bases and J by 3 bases, with 9 bases between the two germline ends. The CDR3 runs to 13 residues.

This chain uses TRBV19 with TRBJ2-1, with 7 bases identical to TRBD2. Germline trimming cut 3 bases from V and 5 bases from J; bases unmatched to any gene: 4. The CDR3 is made up of 14 amino acids. Germline V CDR1 and CDR2: LNHDA, SQIVND (reference sequence). The CDR3 DNA reads TGTGCCAGTAGTATGGGGGGGATAAACAATGAGCAGTTCTTC. Translating it yields CASSMGGINNEQFF.

V usage is TRBV24-1 and J usage is TRBJ1-1; D ambiguous. This CDR3 region has 15 residues. The germline gives CDR1 KGHDR, CDR2 SFDVKD. The V end was cut by 10 bases, the J end by 5 bases, with 22 bases between. The CDR3 region is CATNRAVRRRTEAFF. The CDR3 DNA follows: TGTGCCACAAACCGGGCAGTCCGACGCCGAACTGAAGCTTTCTTT.

This clonotype has a handful of counts. The chain employs TRBV27 and TRBJ2-3; 8 bases map to TRBD2. The CDR3 has 16 amino acids. CDR1 MNHEY and CDR2 SMNVEV come from the germline V gene (reference sequence). V was clipped by 8 bases and J by 4 bases; unmatched bases: 14. CDR3 nucleotide sequence: TGTGCCAGCTGCCGGAAAGGGACCGGGGGGGCAGATACGCAGTATTTT. It specifies CASCRKGTGGADTQYF.

V and J are TRBV12-3 or TRBV12-4 and TRBJ1-3; no clear D. V was clipped by 7 bases and J by 3 bases, with 7 bases between them. This CDR3 is built from 12 residues. The CDR3 protein is CASIVYGNTIYF. CDR3 nucleotide sequence: TGTGCCAGCATCGTATATGGAAACACCATATATTTT.

The chain employs TRBV25-1 and TRBJ2-3; 9 bases are shared with TRBD2. Germline V gene sequence: CDR1 MGHDK, CDR2 SYGVNS. The trim removed 3 bases at V and 3 bases at J, leaving 4 bases unmatched. The CDR3 has 15 residues. CDR3 in DNA: TGTGCCAGCAGTGAGCGGGAGGGCCTGACAGATACGCAGTATTTT. This sequence encodes CASSEREGLTDTQYF.

This clonotype was observed a handful of times. The CDR3 region is CASSRQGWSTEAFF. The DNA for the CDR3 is TGTGCCAGCAGCAGACAGGGATGGTCCACTGAAGCTTTCTTT. This chain uses TRBV7-3 with TRBJ1-1, with 7 positions matching TRBD1. CDR3 length equals 14 residues. Germline trimming cut 5 bases from V and 4 bases from J; bases unmatched to any gene: 7. CDR1 is SGHTA, CDR2 FQGTGA, per germline. The variable domain in full, with the rest retrieved from reference TRBV7-3 and TRBJ1-1, is GAGVSQTPSNKVTEKGKYVELRCDPISGHTALYWYRQSLGQGPEFLIYFQGTGAADDSGLPNDRFFAVRPEGSVSTLKIQRTERGDSAVYLCASSRQGWSTEAFFGQGTRLTVV.

The chain is built from TRBV12-3 or TRBV12-4 and TRBJ2-7; D is possibly TRBD2 (5 bases). V lost 4 bases and J lost 2, with 12 bases in between. The CDR3 extends over 14 amino acids. Here the CDR3 DNA reads TGTGCCAGCAGTTCCCCGGCGGGCACCTACGAGCAGTACTTC. It specifies CASSSPAGTYEQYF.

There are a few counts of this clonotype. The V gene is TRBV7-3, the J gene TRBJ1-1; D not resolved. V was pared by 2 bases and J by 0 bases, with 16 bases between. The CDR3 length is 17 residues. Germline assignment: CDR1 SGHTA and CDR2 FQGTGA. The CDR3 sequence: CASSLDSGIGLNTEAFF. CDR3 nucleotides: TGTGCCAGCAGCTTAGATAGCGGGATCGGTCTGAACACTGAAGCTTTCTTT.

This clonotype was detected ten times or more. The V call is TRBV5-1, the J call TRBJ1-1; D is ambiguous. This CDR3 contains 14 residues. V lost 4 bases and J lost 1, with 11 bases in between. Germline CDR1 and CDR2: SGHRS and YFSETQ. The CDR3 DNA follows: TGCGCCAGCAGCGTCAGTACAAGGAACACTGAAGCTTTCTTT. Its protein is CASSVSTRNTEAFF.

This clonotype was seen once. This chain links TRBV4-2 with TRBJ1-2; no clear D gene. This CDR3 has 12 residues. Germline V CDR1 and CDR2: LGHNA, YNFKEQ. V was cut by 8 bases and J by 8 bases, with 15 bases left in between. CDR3 residues: CASLGSNGGYTF. The CDR3 DNA reads as TGTGCCAGCCTGGGGAGTAATGGGGGCTACACCTTC.

This clonotype showed up just a few times. The CDR3 bases are TGTGCCAGCAGCTTAGGGACCCCCGATTCTTCCCAGACTTTCTTT. It specifies CASSLGTPDSSQTFF. The V gene is TRBV7-2, the J gene TRBJ1-1; no firm D call. Trimming stripped 1 base from V and 12 bases from J, with 21 bases between. Looked up from germline, CDR1 is SGHTA and CDR2 is FQGNSA. The CDR3 is 15 amino acids.

Note on this clonotype: Its ends do not fully match the called genes, so a read error is possible. The genes are TRBV12-3 or TRBV12-4 and TRBJ1-1; D is perhaps TRBD1 (6 bases). The CDR3 is 12 residues long. The DNA for the CDR3 is TGTGCCAGCAGTTCAGTCATAGGTAGGCAGGGGTTT. It translates to CASSSVIGRQGF.

This clonotype was counted only a few times. The rearrangement links TRBV29-1 to TRBJ1-2; no firm D call. With 1 base removed from V and 2 bases from J, the gap between germline ends came to 11 bases. Germline V gene lookup returns CDR1 SQVTM and CDR2 ANQGSEA. CDR3 length: 14 residues. The CDR3: CSVEGGRGNYGYTF. CDR3 DNA sequence: TGCAGCGTTGAAGGTGGCAGAGGAAACTATGGCTACACCTTC.

This clonotype was counted a few times. The chain employs TRBV4-2 and TRBJ2-3; D gene ambiguous. The germline V and J ends were trimmed by 0 bases and 3 bases, with 13 bases remaining between them. CDR1 and CDR2 from the germline V gene are LGHNA and YNFKEQ. The CDR3 contains 16 residues. CDR3 nucleotides: TGTGCCAGCAGCCAAGATACGCCGGGCCCGACAGATACGCAGTATTTT. Amino acids: CASSQDTPGPTDTQYF.

This clonotype was seen only a few times. The chain is built from TRBV2 and TRBJ2-2; 7 bases match TRBD2. This CDR3 contains 17 residues. Germline trimming cut 1 base from V and 0 bases from J; bases unmatched to any gene: 5. Germline lookup yields CDR1 SNHLY and CDR2 FYNNEI. This CDR3 reads CASSEGRLAANTGELFF. The CDR3 nucleotides are TGTGCCAGCAGTGAAGGTAGACTAGCAGCGAACACCGGGGAGCTGTTTTTT.

This clonotype has more than one count but fewer than ten. V gene TRBV20-1 combines with J gene TRBJ2-3; TRBD2 might be the D (5 bases). The CDR3 is 13 amino acids. With 8 bases removed from V and 2 bases from J, the gap between germline ends came to 14 bases. Germline CDR1 DFQATT, CDR2 SNEGSKA (reference sequence). In DNA, the CDR3 is TGCAGTCTTCAACGGACTGCCACAGATACGCAGTATTTT. Its protein product is CSLQRTATDTQYF.

This clonotype was detected many times. The chain recombines TRBV5-1 with TRBJ2-1; D may be TRBD1 or TRBD2 (5 bases each). Trimming removed 0 bases from V and 2 bases from J, with 15 bases in between. The V gene's germline CDR1 is SGHRS and CDR2 YFSETQ. CDR3 length equals 17 residues. This chain's CDR3 is CASSLGDLPIPYNEQFF. The CDR3 nucleotides are TGCGCCAGCAGCTTGGGGGACCTCCCGATTCCCTACAATGAGCAGTTCTTC.

To note about this clonotype: This sequence may be a read error, since a much larger clone differs from it by one base. This chain connects TRBV6-1 to TRBJ2-1, with 11 nucleotides matching TRBD2. The V segment lost 6 bases and the J segment 1 base; nucleotides outside the gene matches: 2. This CDR3 has 15 amino acids. CDR1 is MNHNS and CDR2 is SASEGT in the germline V gene. The CDR3 DNA is TGTGCCAGCAGGGTAGCGGGAGGGTCCTACAATGAGCAGTTCTTC. This codes for CASRVAGGSYNEQFF.

The chain uses TRBV29-1 and TRBJ1-2; D is unresolved. Deletions cut 7 bases from V and 0 bases from J, with 9 bases between. CDR3 length: 12 amino acids. Germline V CDR1 and CDR2: SQVTM, ANQGSEA. CDR3 region: CSGRLSNYGYTF. The CDR3 nucleotides read TGCAGCGGCAGGCTTTCTAACTATGGCTACACCTTC.